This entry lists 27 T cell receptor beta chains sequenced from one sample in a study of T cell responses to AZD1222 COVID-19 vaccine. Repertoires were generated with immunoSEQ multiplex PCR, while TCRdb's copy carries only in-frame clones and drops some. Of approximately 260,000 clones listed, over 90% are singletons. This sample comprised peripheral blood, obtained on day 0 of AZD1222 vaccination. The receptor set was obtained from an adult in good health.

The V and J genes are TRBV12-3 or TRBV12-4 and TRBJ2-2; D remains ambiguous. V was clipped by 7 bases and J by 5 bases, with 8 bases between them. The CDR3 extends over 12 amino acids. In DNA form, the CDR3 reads TGTGCCAGCATCCTTGGGACCGGGGAGCTGTTTTTT. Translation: CASILGTGELFF.

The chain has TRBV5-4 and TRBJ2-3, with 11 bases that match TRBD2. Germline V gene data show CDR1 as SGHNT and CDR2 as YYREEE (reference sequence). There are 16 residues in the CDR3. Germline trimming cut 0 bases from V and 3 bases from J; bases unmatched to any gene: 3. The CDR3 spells CASSLVASGGTDTQYF. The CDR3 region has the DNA TGTGCCAGCAGCTTGGTGGCTAGCGGGGGGACAGATACGCAGTATTTT. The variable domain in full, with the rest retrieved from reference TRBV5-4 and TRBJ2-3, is ETGVTQSPTHLIKTRGQQVTLRCSSQSGHNTVSWYQQALGQGPQFIFQYYREEENGRGNFPPRFSGLQFPNYSSELNVNALELDDSALYLCASSLVASGGTDTQYFGPGTRLTVL.

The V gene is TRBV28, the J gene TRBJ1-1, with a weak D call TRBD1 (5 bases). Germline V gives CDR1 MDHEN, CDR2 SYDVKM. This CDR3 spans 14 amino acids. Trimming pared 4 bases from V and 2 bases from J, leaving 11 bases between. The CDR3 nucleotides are TGTGCCAGCAGTTCGGGGCAGGACAACACTGAAGCTTTCTTT. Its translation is CASSSGQDNTEAFF. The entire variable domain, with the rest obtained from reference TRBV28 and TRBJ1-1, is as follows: DVKVTQSSRYLVKRTGEKVFLECVQDMDHENMFWYRQDPGLGLRLIYFSYDVKMKEKGDIPEGYSVSREKKERFSLILESASTNQTSMYLCASSSGQDNTEAFFGQGTRLTVV.

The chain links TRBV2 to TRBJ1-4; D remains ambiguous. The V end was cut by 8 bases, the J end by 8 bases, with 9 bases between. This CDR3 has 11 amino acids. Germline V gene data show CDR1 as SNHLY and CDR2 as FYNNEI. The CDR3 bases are TGTGCCAGCGGATTACGGGAAAAACTGTTTTTT. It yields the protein CASGLREKLFF.

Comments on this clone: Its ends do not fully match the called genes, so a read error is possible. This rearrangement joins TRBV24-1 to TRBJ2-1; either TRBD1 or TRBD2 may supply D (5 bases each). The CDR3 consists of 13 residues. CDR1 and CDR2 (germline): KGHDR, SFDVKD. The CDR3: CATSAPAGELGLF. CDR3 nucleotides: TGTGCCACCAGTGCCCCAGCCGGGGAATTGGGACTCTTC.

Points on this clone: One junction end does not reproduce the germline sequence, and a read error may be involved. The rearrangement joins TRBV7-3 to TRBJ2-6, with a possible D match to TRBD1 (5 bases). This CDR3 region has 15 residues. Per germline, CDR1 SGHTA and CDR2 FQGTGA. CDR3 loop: CASSLASSGANVLTF. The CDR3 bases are TGTGCCAGCAGCTTAGCGAGCTCTGGGGCCAATGTCCTGACTTTC. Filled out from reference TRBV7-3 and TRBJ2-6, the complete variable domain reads GAGVSQTPSNKVTEKGKYVELRCDPISGHTALYWYRQSLGQGPEFLIYFQGTGAADDSGLPNDRFFAVRPEGSVSTLKIQRTERGDSAVYLCASSLASSGANVLTFGAGSRLTVL.

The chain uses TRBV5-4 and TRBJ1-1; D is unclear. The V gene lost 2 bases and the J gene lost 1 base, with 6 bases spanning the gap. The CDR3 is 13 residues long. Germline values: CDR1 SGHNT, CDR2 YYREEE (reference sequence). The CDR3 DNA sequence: TGTGCCAGCAGCTTCCATGGGAACACTGAAGCTTTCTTT. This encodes CASSFHGNTEAFF.

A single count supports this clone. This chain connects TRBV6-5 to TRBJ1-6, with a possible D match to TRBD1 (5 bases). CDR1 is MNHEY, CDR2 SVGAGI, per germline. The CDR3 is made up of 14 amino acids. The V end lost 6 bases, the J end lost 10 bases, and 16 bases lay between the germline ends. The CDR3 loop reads CASRGGPLRSPLHF. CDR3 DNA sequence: TGTGCCAGCAGGGGGGGTCCCCTAAGATCACCCCTCCACTTT.

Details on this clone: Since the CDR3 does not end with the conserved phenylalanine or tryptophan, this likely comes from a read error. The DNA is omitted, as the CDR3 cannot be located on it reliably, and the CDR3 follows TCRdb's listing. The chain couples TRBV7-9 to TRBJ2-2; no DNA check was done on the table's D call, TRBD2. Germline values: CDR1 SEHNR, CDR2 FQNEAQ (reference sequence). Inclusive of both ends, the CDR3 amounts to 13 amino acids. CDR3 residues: CASSSLEGSALEG.

CDR3 region: CASSFRDRGTYGYTF. The CDR3, as DNA: TGTGCCAGCAGTTTCCGGGACAGGGGCACCTATGGCTACACCTTC. This rearrangement joins TRBV28 to TRBJ1-2; 10 bases are a match to TRBD1. The trim removed 3 bases at V and 4 bases at J, leaving 5 bases unmatched. Germline-derived CDR1 and CDR2 are MDHEN and SYDVKM. The CDR3 loop spans 15 amino acids.

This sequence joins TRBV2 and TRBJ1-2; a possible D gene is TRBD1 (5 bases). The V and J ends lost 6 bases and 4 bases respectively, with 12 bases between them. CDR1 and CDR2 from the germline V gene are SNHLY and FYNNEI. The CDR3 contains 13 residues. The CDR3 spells CASRGGGVYGYTF. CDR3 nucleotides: TGTGCCAGCAGGGGGGGAGGGGTCTATGGCTACACCTTC.

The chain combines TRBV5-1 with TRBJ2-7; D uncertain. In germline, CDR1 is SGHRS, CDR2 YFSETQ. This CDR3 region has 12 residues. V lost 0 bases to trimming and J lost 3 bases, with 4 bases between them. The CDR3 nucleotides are TGCGCCAGCAGCTTGGACTACTACGAGCAGTACTTC. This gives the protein CASSLDYYEQYF. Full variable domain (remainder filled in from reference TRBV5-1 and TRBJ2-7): KAGVTQTPRYLIKTRGQQVTLSCSPISGHRSVSWYQQTPGQGLQFLFEYFSETQRNKGNFPGRFSGRQFSNSRSEMNVSTLELGDSALYLCASSLDYYEQYFGPGTRLTVT.

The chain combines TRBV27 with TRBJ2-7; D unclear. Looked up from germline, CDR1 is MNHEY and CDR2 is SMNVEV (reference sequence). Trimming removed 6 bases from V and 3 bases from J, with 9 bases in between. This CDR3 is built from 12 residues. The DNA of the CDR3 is TGTGCCAGCAGGGGGTTCTACTACGAGCAGTACTTC. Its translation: CASRGFYYEQYF.

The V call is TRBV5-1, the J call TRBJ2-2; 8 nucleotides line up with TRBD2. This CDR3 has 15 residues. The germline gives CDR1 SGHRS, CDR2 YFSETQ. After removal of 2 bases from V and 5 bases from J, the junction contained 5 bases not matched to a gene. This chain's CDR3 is CASSFQGGGTGELFF. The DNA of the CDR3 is TGCGCCAGCAGCTTCCAGGGCGGGGGGACCGGGGAGCTGTTTTTT.

The CDR3 spells CASSLVERVDAYNEQFF. CDR3 DNA sequence: TGTGCCAGCAGCTTGGTCGAGCGGGTGGACGCCTACAATGAGCAGTTCTTC. This chain links TRBV7-6 with TRBJ2-1; D might be TRBD2 (6 bases). V gave up 3 bases and J gave up 2 bases, with 17 bases separating them. Germline lookup yields CDR1 SGHVS and CDR2 FNYEAQ. The CDR3 extends over 17 amino acids.

This CDR3 reads CASANWDTRTEQYF. The DNA for the CDR3 is TGTGCCAGCGCCAATTGGGACACGCGAACGGAGCAGTACTTC. The rearrangement uses TRBV2 and TRBJ2-7; D might be TRBD1 (6 bases). Germline V gene lookup returns CDR1 SNHLY and CDR2 FYNNEI. Trimming took 8 bases from V and 7 from J, leaving 21 bases between them. This CDR3 contains 14 residues.

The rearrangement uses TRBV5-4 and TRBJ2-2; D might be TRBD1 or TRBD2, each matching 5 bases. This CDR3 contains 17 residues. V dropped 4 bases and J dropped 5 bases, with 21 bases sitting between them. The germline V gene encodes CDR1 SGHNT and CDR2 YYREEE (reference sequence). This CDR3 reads CASSRPGPPDGTGELFF. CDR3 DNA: TGTGCCAGCAGCCGCCCGGGACCCCCGGATGGGACCGGGGAGCTGTTTTTT.

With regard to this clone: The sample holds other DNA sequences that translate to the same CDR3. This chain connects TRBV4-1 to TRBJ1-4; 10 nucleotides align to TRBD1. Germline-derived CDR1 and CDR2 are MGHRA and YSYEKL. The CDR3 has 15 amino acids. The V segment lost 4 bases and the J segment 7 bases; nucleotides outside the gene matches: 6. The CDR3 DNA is TGCGCCAGCAGCCTAACGGGGACAGGGGTTGAAAAACTGTTTTTT. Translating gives CASSLTGTGVEKLFF.

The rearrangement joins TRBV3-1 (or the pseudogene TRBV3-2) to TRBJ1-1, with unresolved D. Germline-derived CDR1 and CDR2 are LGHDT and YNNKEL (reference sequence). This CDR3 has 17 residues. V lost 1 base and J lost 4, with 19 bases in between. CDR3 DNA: TGTGCCAGCAGCCAAGCAAGTTGGGCTTTTAGACTCACTGAAGCTTTCTTT. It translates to CASSQASWAFRLTEAFF.

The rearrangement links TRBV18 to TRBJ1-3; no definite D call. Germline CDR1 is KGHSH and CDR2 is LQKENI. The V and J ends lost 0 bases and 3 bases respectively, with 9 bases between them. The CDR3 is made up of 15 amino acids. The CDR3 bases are TGTGCCAGCTCACCACCTGAAAGTATTGGAAACACCATATATTTT. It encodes CASSPPESIGNTIYF.

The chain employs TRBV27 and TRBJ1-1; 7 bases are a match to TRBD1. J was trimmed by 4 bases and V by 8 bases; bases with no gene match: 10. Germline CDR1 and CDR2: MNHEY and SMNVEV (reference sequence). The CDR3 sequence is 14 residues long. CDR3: CASYSRGDGTEAFF. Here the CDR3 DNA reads TGTGCCAGCTACTCCAGGGGGGATGGCACTGAAGCTTTCTTT.

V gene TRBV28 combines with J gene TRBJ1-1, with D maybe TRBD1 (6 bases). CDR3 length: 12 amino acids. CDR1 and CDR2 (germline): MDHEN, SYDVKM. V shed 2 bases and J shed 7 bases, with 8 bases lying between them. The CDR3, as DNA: TGTGCCAGCAGTTTAGGAGGGGGTGAAGCTTTCTTT. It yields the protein CASSLGGGEAFF.

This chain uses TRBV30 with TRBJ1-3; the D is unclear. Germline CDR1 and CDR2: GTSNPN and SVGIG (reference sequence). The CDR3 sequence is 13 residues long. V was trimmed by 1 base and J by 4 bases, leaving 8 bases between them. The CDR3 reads CAWSAGSGNTIYF. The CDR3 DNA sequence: TGTGCCTGGAGTGCCGGTTCCGGAAACACCATATATTTT.

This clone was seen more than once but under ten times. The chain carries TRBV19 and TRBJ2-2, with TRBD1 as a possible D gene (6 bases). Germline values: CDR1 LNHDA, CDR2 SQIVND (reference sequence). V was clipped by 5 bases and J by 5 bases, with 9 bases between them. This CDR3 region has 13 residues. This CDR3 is CASSSQGTGELFF. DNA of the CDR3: TGTGCCAGTAGTTCACAGGGAACCGGGGAGCTGTTTTTT.

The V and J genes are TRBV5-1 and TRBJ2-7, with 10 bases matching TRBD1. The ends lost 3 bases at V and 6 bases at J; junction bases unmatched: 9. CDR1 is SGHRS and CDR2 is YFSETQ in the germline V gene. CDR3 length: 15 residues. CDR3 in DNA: TGCGCCAGCAGCTCTCGACCGACAGGGGGCGGCGAGCAGTACTTC. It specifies CASSSRPTGGGEQYF.

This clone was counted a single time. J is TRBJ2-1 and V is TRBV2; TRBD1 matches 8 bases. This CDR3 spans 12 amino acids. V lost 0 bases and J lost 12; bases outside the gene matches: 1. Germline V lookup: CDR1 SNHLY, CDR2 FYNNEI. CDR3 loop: CASSEADRVQFF. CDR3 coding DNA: TGTGCCAGCAGTGAAGCGGACAGGGTGCAGTTCTTC.

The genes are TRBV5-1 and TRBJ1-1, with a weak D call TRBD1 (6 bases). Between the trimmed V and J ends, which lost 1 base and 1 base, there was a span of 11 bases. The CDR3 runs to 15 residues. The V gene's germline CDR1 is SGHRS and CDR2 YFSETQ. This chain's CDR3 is CASSLSGQPNTEAFF. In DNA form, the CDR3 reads TGCGCCAGCAGCTTGTCAGGACAGCCGAACACTGAAGCTTTCTTT. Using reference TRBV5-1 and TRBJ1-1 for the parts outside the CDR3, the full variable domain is KAGVTQTPRYLIKTRGQQVTLSCSPISGHRSVSWYQQTPGQGLQFLFEYFSETQRNKGNFPGRFSGRQFSNSRSEMNVSTLELGDSALYLCASSLSGQPNTEAFFGQGTRLTVV.